The TCR beta chain described here comes from a study of Ad26.COV2.S vaccination and SARS-CoV-2 variants. Study in general: Recipients of Ad26.COV2.S got it intramuscularly, once or twice 56 days apart.

Generated by immunoSEQ multiplex PCR, the TCRdb table keeps only in-frame clones and is missing some. The table has roughly 680,000 clones, around 89% seen once; the top ten hold 1.5%. Treatment here: approximately 18 received Ad26.COV2.S at low or high dose, single or two shots; 5 received placebo; per-sample allocation not given. Sample collection was performed on day 63 after the first vaccine or placebo injection. The germline CDR1 and CDR2 sequences are SGHKS and YYEKEE (reference sequence). V was pared by 4 bases and J by 3 bases, with 16 bases between. This CDR3 region has 15 residues. The rearrangement uses TRBV5-5 and TRBJ1-2; D remains ambiguous. The source material was peripheral blood, sampled in a trial of Ad26.COV2.S vaccine versus placebo. The sequence was collected from a person between 18 and 60 years old who received the Ad26.COV2.S COVID-19 vaccine or a placebo. CDR3 residues: CASSPTNPVYYGYTF. For the CDR3, the DNA is TGTGCCAGCAGCCCAACAAACCCAGTGTACTATGGCTACACCTTC.